Listed here is a single T cell receptor beta chain. Its antigen target is currently unknown. Base qualities are missing; no much larger clone stands one base away. The data belong to a study of blood T cell repertoires in COVID-19 (dated by TCRdb to 2019 to 2021). Looking at the study overall: Collaborator samples came from the United States, Italy and Spain and covered acute and convalescent phases of COVID-19. The material from the prospective study consisted of cDNA or gDNA derived from T cells, B-cell-depleted T cells, or PBMCs. Deeply sampled blood TCRbeta repertoires from subjects exposed to, actively infected with, or recovered from COVID-19 were included in the dataset. The repertoires were made available in a free public database intended to serve as a resource for research on the immune response to SARS-CoV-2. The samples were drawn from the first 160 participants of the ongoing ImmuneRACE study and from more than 1,000 subjects provided by 6 global collaborators. A de-identified subject ID, COVID-19 status, age in years and sex were almost always included in the sample metadata. HLA class I and class II types, where available, came from metadata supplied by the sample provider rather than from assay-based typing. Overall results and qualifications from the work: Clinical and demographic metadata were provided uncurated, with the amount varying by source and participant.

Trimming takes 0 bases off V and 3 bases off J; junction bases not matched to a gene: 3. The CDR3 measures 16 amino acids from cysteine to phenylalanine. Kept here is only the CDR3 DNA, which spans 48 bases and is read in frame from base 1. For CDR1 and CDR2, the germline V gene lists MNHEY and SVGAGI. The immunoSEQ Assay, a bias-controlled multiplex PCR, was used to amplify TCRbeta CDR3 regions from genomic DNA. Concerning the study's data processing: Within the assay, amplification of reference gene primers was used to estimate how many nucleated cells each sample contained. To quantify the absolute abundance of each unique TCRbeta CDR3 rearrangement, sequence reads were collapsed and filtered. For each sample, productive Simpson clonality was calculated as the square root of Simpson's diversity index across productive rearrangements. TCRdb holds this immuneACCESS table with in-frame rearrangements only. Some clones are missing; in checked studies, unresolved V genes explain under half, and the rest has no known cause. The D gene and trimming were derived from the DNA, and the V and J assignments and clone size from that table. The sample data list around 380,000 clones, and 70% to 90% of these were observed just once. 1.3% of the sample is in the top ten clones.

In the prospective study, participants were roughly 18 to 100 years old, resided in about two dozen geographic areas of the United States, and were enrolled through a virtual design. Cohort assignment in the prospective study relied on participant-reported clinical history from a screening survey and a study questionnaire. Recovered participants in ImmuneRACE Cohort 3 were defined as having two consecutive negative NP/OP PCR tests, clearance from a healthcare professional, or resolution of symptoms. In the prospective study, mobile phlebotomists collected whole blood, serum and a nasopharyngeal or oropharyngeal swab from each participant. Prospective study participants could optionally give additional blood draws and questionnaires over a roughly two-month period. Before DNA extraction, prospective study blood samples were shipped either frozen or at room temperature.

The chain was built from TRBV6-5 and TRBJ2-7, and 12 bases in between align with TRBD2. The specimen was PBMCs or T cells enriched from blood (not recorded which). The clonotype was recovered from a man aged 25 to 40 who had recovered from COVID-19. The CDR3: CASSYSGTSGFYEQYF. The DNA sequence reads TGTGCCAGCAGTTACTCCGGGACTAGCGGGTTCTACGAGCAGTACTTC.